This T cell receptor (beta chain) was identified in a study of response to subunit inactivated influenza vaccine. Trimming removed 1 base at V and 2 bases at J, with 12 bases between. Per the germline V gene, CDR1 is LGHNA and CDR2 is YSLEER. The CDR3 covers 15 residues. A single record per CDR3 protein comes from TCRdb applying MiXCR to the RT-PCR reads. Counted here are 500,000 to 650,000 distinct CDR3 sequences, under 9% occurring once; the ten biggest clones make up approximately 12%. This chain joins TRBV4-3 and TRBJ2-7, with D maybe TRBD1 (6 bases). The material was PBMCs from blood, obtained around 2 years after vaccination. This TCR was recovered from a man between 50 and 70 years old who received an inactivated influenza vaccine. The CDR3, as DNA: TGCGCCAGCAGCCAAGTGCCAGGGGAAGCCTACGAGCAGTACTTC. Protein sequence: CASSQVPGEAYEQYF.